This T cell receptor (beta chain) was profiled in a study of glioma-infiltrating T cells. The iRepertoire nested amplicon-rescue multiplex PCR amplified TCR alpha and beta CDR3s from RNA. Input was 100-400 ng of tissue mRNA or PBMC total RNA. TCRdb re-called the multiplex PCR reads through MiXCR, storing one row per CDR3 protein. The sample includes roughly 190,000 distinct CDR3 sequences, over 25% of them seen just once. The table lists this clonotype with many counts. Its specificity is not known. Findings and caveats of the study: Non-neoplastic patients had below-expected tissue-blood divergence, while all gliomas exceeded expectation. Tissue and blood shared very few CDR3 sequences.

The CDR3 has 12 residues. V was shortened by 6 bases and J by 8 bases, with 14 bases between the two germline ends. The germline gives CDR1 DFQATT, CDR2 SNEGSKA (reference sequence). Sequenced: glioma tissue, nonneoplastic brain tissue, or PBMCs (not recorded which). The receptor was isolated from a human donor with low-grade glioma or glioblastoma, undergoing nonglioma brain surgery, or in good health (not recorded which). The chain employs TRBV20-1 and TRBJ2-1, with no clear D. CDR3 protein: CSARASFYEQFF. CDR3 nucleotides: TGCAGTGCCCGAGCGAGCTTCTATGAGCAGTTCTTC.